Each of the 5 T cell receptor beta chains below was sequenced from the same sample in a study of beta chain features in type 1 diabetes. The isolated RNA, all of it, was reverse transcribed, so expressed TCRB transcripts were what got sequenced. The assay was immunoSEQ multiplex PCR, and TCRdb's table has in-frame clones only and misses some. This repertoire shows 640,000 or so clones, about 14% found once; its top ten account for 0.03% to 0.04%. Study-wide results and limits: TCRB CDR3s were moderately but significantly shorter in Type 1 diabetes patients in all four CD4+ subsets.

These receptors have no known antigen. Sequencing used naive CD4+ T cells from blood. The receptors stem from a young man with type 1 diabetes.

V is TRBV6-5 and J is TRBJ2-7; D is possibly TRBD1 (5 bases). CDR1 is MNHEY and CDR2 is SVGAGI in the germline V gene. V dropped 0 bases and J dropped 2 bases, with 14 bases sitting between them. The CDR3 spans 16 residues. CDR3 residues: CASSYSGAQMAYEQYF. The CDR3 DNA reads TGTGCCAGCAGTTACTCTGGGGCCCAGATGGCCTACGAGCAGTACTTC.

This clone was detected only a few times. V is TRBV6-7 and J is TRBJ1-5; D call uncertain. TRBV6-7 is an open reading frame whose function is uncertain. This CDR3 has 16 amino acids. V was clipped by 2 bases and J by 4 bases, with 15 bases between them. CDR3 protein: CASSYPKNVRNQPQHF. CDR3 bases: TGTGCCAGCAGTTACCCCAAAAACGTCAGAAATCAGCCCCAGCATTTT.

This clone was picked up a small number of times. The CDR3 reads CAWSVLAHFYGYTF. The CDR3 DNA follows: TGTGCCTGGAGTGTACTTGCACACTTCTATGGCTACACCTTC. The V gene is TRBV30, the J gene TRBJ1-2; D gene unclear. The CDR3 is made up of 14 amino acids. Trimming cost V 0 bases and J 4 bases, with 12 bases left between them. The germline gives CDR1 GTSNPN, CDR2 SVGIG (reference sequence).

V and J are TRBV6-5 and TRBJ1-1; D possibly corresponds to TRBD1 (6 bases). The CDR3 is 11 amino acids. V lost 5 bases and J lost 6, with 7 bases in between. CDR1 and CDR2 (germline): MNHEY, SVGAGI. The CDR3 protein is CASSRGSEAFF. The DNA for the CDR3 is TGTGCCAGCAGTAGGGGGTCTGAAGCTTTCTTT.

This clone was recorded a few times. This chain connects TRBV7-2 to TRBJ2-3, with D uncertain. Between the trimmed V and J ends, which lost 5 bases and 2 bases, there was a span of 5 bases. The CDR3 extends over 12 amino acids. Germline assignment: CDR1 SGHTA and CDR2 FQGNSA. CDR3 sequence reads: CASSAITDTQYF. The DNA for the CDR3 is TGTGCCAGCAGCGCCATCACAGATACGCAGTATTTT. Complete variable domain (other parts from reference TRBV7-2 and TRBJ2-3): GAGVSQSPSNKVTEKGKDVELRCDPISGHTALYWYRQSLGQGLEFLIYFQGNSAPDKSGLPSDRFSAERTGGSVSTLTIQRTQQEDSAVYLCASSAITDTQYFGPGTRLTVL.